The 8 T cell receptor beta chains below were found in one sample sequenced in a study of CD8 T cells in ankylosing spondylitis. One entry per CDR3 protein, called by TCRdb with MiXCR from the 5' RACE reads. The profile shows around 130,000 distinct CDR3 sequences, roughly 9% of them singletons. The sequenced material came from blood, either unsorted or a sorted T cell fraction (not recorded which). These receptors originate from a male donor with ankylosing spondylitis or in good health (not recorded which).

The chain employs TRBV4-3 and TRBJ2-2; D is possibly TRBD1 or TRBD2 (5 bases each). Trimming cost V 0 bases and J 4 bases, with 15 bases left between them. The CDR3 consists of 17 residues. From germline, CDR1 is LGHNA and CDR2 YSLEER. CDR3: CASSQERGWRSTGELFF. As DNA, the CDR3 is TGCGCCAGCAGCCAAGAAAGGGGCTGGAGGAGCACCGGGGAGCTGTTTTTT.

The table lists this clonotype with many counts. This chain links TRBV4-3 with TRBJ2-7; the D is unclear. This CDR3 contains 13 residues. The germline gives CDR1 LGHNA, CDR2 YSLEER. The V end was cut by 0 bases, the J end by 3 bases, with 6 bases between. CDR3 nucleotide sequence: TGCGCCAGCAGCCAAGATCGGGTCTACGAGCAGTACTTC. This sequence encodes CASSQDRVYEQYF.

This clonotype appeared many times. The rearrangement uses TRBV28 and TRBJ2-7, with 10 nucleotides matching TRBD1. V dropped 6 bases and J dropped 7; count of bases not matched to a gene: 9. This CDR3 contains 14 residues. Germline CDR1 and CDR2: MDHEN and SYDVKM. The CDR3 bases are TGTGCCAGCAGCCAGGGACAGGGGTTTTTTGAGCAGTACTTC. Amino acids: CASSQGQGFFEQYF.

The table lists this clonotype with a few counts. The chain couples TRBV29-1 to TRBJ2-7; maybe TRBD2 (5 bases). Trimming took 3 bases from V and 5 from J, leaving 17 bases between them. The CDR3 loop spans 14 amino acids. In germline, CDR1 is SQVTM, CDR2 ANQGSEA. Here the CDR3 reads CSVDVGRTPHEQYF. CDR3 DNA sequence: TGCAGCGTTGATGTCGGACGGACTCCCCACGAGCAGTACTTC.

This clonotype has at least ten counts. The chain carries TRBV20-1 and TRBJ1-6; TRBD1 aligns across 7 bases. In germline, CDR1 is DFQATT, CDR2 SNEGSKA (reference sequence). The CDR3 loop spans 13 amino acids. The CDR3 bases are TGCAGCGTTGGACAGGTGCCTAATTCACCCCTCCACTTT. This codes for CSVGQVPNSPLHF.

This clonotype came up a few times. V and J are TRBV28 and TRBJ1-5; 7 nucleotides match TRBD1. CDR1 MDHEN and CDR2 SYDVKM come from the germline V gene. Germline trimming cut 3 bases from V and 7 bases from J; bases unmatched to any gene: 6. This CDR3 has 14 residues. This CDR3 reads CASSLGQYRQPQHF. CDR3 nucleotides: TGTGCCAGCAGTTTGGGACAGTATAGACAGCCCCAGCATTTT.

This clonotype was found many times. V and J are TRBV11-2 and TRBJ2-6, with 8 bases lining up with TRBD1. Trimming took 6 bases from V and 0 from J; bases not matched to a gene: 13. The V gene's germline CDR1 is SGHAT and CDR2 FQNNGV. The CDR3 contains 19 residues. The chain's CDR3 is CASRGNRDRKDSGANVLTF. Written as DNA, the CDR3 is TGTGCCAGCAGGGGGAACCGGGACAGGAAAGACTCTGGGGCCAACGTCCTGACTTTC.

This clonotype was counted at least ten times. At one end, the junction sequence differs from germline, possibly due to a read error. The CDR3 DNA follows: TGTGCCAGCAGTGAGCTGACAGGGTACGAGCAGTACTTT. Its translation: CASSELTGYEQYF. This chain uses TRBV6-1 with TRBJ2-7; 7 nucleotides agree with TRBD1. Germline V gives CDR1 MNHNS, CDR2 SASEGT. This CDR3 is built from 13 residues.